This entry lists 10 T cell receptor beta chains sequenced from one sample in a study of control samples from healthy donors and cancer patients. The assay was immunoSEQ multiplex PCR, and TCRdb's table has in-frame clones only and misses some. Of 120,000 to 150,000 clones in the sample, 94% were seen once. Material for sequencing was blood. Receptors originate from a man between 35 and 55 years old in good health.

CDR3 bases: TGTGCCAGCAGCTTAGCGAGTAGCGGCACGCCGCAGTACTTC. Its translation: CASSLASSGTPQYF. The chain combines TRBV7-3 with TRBJ2-7; possible D gene TRBD2, 6 bases. The germline V and J ends were trimmed by 2 bases and 9 bases, with 17 bases remaining between them. Germline lookup yields CDR1 SGHTA and CDR2 FQGTGA. This CDR3 is built from 14 residues.

This clone was observed once. This chain connects TRBV11-3 to TRBJ2-2, with 7 bases identical to TRBD2. Trimming removed 3 bases from V and 5 bases from J; junction bases left unmatched: 6. The CDR3 is 15 residues long. Per the germline V gene, CDR1 is SGHNT and CDR2 is YENEEA. Here the CDR3 DNA reads TGTGCCAGCAGCTTGGGCGGGAGCCGGACCGGGGAGCTGTTTTTT. Translation: CASSLGGSRTGELFF.

The chain joins TRBV27 to TRBJ1-6; possibly TRBD1 for D (5 bases). CDR1 is MNHEY, CDR2 SMNVEV, per germline (reference sequence). CDR3 length: 17 amino acids. V was clipped by 6 bases and J by 7 bases, with 22 bases between them. CDR3 bases: TGTGCCAGCAGCTCTGTCGGTTTGCAGGGCCAAAATTCACCCCTCCACTTT. It yields the protein CASSSVGLQGQNSPLHF.

The chain is built from TRBV5-1 and TRBJ2-3; possible D gene TRBD2, 5 bases. The CDR3 extends over 16 amino acids. The V and J ends lost 4 bases and 0 bases respectively, with 15 bases between them. Germline assignment: CDR1 SGHRS and CDR2 YFSETQ. DNA of the CDR3: TGCGCCAGCAGCCCTAAGAGGGCTTCTAGCACAGATACGCAGTATTTT. The encoded protein is CASSPKRASSTDTQYF.

This clone was counted a single time. The CDR3 region has the DNA TGTGCCTGGAGTGTACAGGTCCGTAGCGAGCAGTACTTC. Its translation: CAWSVQVRSEQYF. J is TRBJ2-7 and V is TRBV30, with D maybe TRBD1 (5 bases). Germline V gene lookup returns CDR1 GTSNPN and CDR2 SVGIG (reference sequence). V dropped 0 bases and J dropped 6 bases, with 12 bases sitting between them. CDR3 length: 13 residues. The full variable domain, completed using reference TRBV30 and TRBJ2-7, is SQTIHQWPATLVQPVGSPLSLECTVEGTSNPNLYWYRQAAGRGLQLLFYSVGIGQISSEVPQNLSASRPQDRQFILSSKKLLLSDSGFYLCAWSVQVRSEQYFGPGTRLTVT.

The gene calls are TRBV10-3 and TRBJ1-1; TRBD1 is a possible D gene (5 bases). Germline V gives CDR1 ENHRY, CDR2 SYGVKD. V was trimmed by 7 bases and J by 1 base, leaving 16 bases between them. CDR3 size: 15 residues. The CDR3 DNA follows: TGTGCCATCACCCCAGGAAGGGGTGGGAACACTGAAGCTTTCTTT. It yields the protein CAITPGRGGNTEAFF.

The rearrangement uses TRBV19 and TRBJ1-1, with 7 bases identical to TRBD1. Germline V lookup: CDR1 LNHDA, CDR2 SQIVND (reference sequence). With V trimmed by 0 bases and J by 3 bases, 7 bases remained unmatched. The CDR3 contains 16 residues. The chain's CDR3 is CASSIDPTGVDTEAFF. CDR3 DNA sequence: TGTGCCAGTAGTATAGACCCCACAGGGGTGGACACTGAAGCTTTCTTT.

In this sample, this clone turned up a few times. V usage is TRBV29-1 and J usage is TRBJ2-7; TRBD2 agrees at 9 bases. The junction had 2 bases not matched to a gene; V was cut back by 3 bases and J by 2 bases. The germline CDR1 and CDR2 sequences are SQVTM and ANQGSEA. The CDR3 runs to 13 residues. The CDR3 bases are TGCAGCGTTGATATAGCGGGGGCCTACGAGCAGTACTTC. Protein product: CSVDIAGAYEQYF.

This chain links TRBV5-1 with TRBJ1-1; a possible D gene is TRBD1 (5 bases). This CDR3 contains 13 residues. Germline V CDR1 and CDR2: SGHRS, YFSETQ. V lost 2 bases to trimming and J lost 4 bases, with 9 bases between them. The CDR3 loop reads CASSLTGGTEAFF. The CDR3 nucleotides read TGCGCCAGCAGCTTAACAGGAGGCACTGAAGCTTTCTTT.

This chain joins TRBV14 and TRBJ2-2; D is possibly TRBD1 (5 bases). Germline V CDR1 and CDR2: SGHDN, FVKESK. V lost 2 bases to trimming and J lost 7 bases, with 14 bases between them. This CDR3 is built from 15 residues. The CDR3 here is CASSQLSGQGGELFF. In DNA, the CDR3 is TGTGCCAGCAGCCAATTGTCCGGGCAGGGCGGGGAGCTGTTTTTT.